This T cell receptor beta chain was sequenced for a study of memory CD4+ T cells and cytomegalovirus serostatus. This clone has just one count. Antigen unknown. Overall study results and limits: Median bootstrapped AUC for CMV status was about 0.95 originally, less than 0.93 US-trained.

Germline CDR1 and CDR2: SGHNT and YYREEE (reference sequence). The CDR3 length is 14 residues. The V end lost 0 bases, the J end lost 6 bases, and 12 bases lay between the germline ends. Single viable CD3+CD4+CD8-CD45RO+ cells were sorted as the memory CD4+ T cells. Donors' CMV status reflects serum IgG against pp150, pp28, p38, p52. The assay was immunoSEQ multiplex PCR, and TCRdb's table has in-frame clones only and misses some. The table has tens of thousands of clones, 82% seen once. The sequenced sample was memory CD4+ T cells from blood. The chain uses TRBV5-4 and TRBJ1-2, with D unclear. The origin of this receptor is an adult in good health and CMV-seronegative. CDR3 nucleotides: TGTGCCAGCAGCTTGGACATTTATGCTGATGGCTACACCTTC. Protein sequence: CASSLDIYADGYTF. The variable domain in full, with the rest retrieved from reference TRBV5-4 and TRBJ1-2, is ETGVTQSPTHLIKTRGQQVTLRCSSQSGHNTVSWYQQALGQGPQFIFQYYREEENGRGNFPPRFSGLQFPNYSSELNVNALELDDSALYLCASSLDIYADGYTFGSGTRLTVV.